This entry concerns a single TCR beta chain. The data derive from a study of blood T cell repertoires in COVID-19. Libraries were prepared by immunoSEQ multiplex PCR; TCRdb keeps only in-frame clonotypes and omits some of them. The repertoire has some 490,000 clones, about 88% of them found once; the top ten carry approximately 8%. V lost 0 bases and J lost 6, with 8 bases in between. The CDR3 is made up of 14 amino acids. From germline, CDR1 is KGHSH and CDR2 LQKENI. The gene calls are TRBV18 and TRBJ2-2; D gene ambiguous. This TCR was sampled from a woman in her fifties or sixties who had recovered from COVID-19. The sequencing input was PBMCs or T cells enriched from blood (not recorded which). CDR3 protein: CASSPPSFPGELFF. Here the CDR3 DNA reads TGTGCCAGCTCACCACCGAGTTTTCCCGGGGAGCTGTTTTTT.